This T cell receptor beta chain came from a study of control samples from healthy donors and cancer patients. This clone was observed once. V lost 5 bases to trimming and J lost 4 bases; unmatched junction nucleotides: 14. The V gene's germline CDR1 is SGHVS and CDR2 FQNEAQ. There are 17 residues in the CDR3. TCRdb's copy holds only in-frame clones and misses some; the assay was immunoSEQ multiplex PCR. The table includes approximately 83,000 clones, 85% to 95% detected once. The TCR originated in a woman aged 25 to 39 in good health. Input material: blood. This sequence joins TRBV7-8 and TRBJ1-5, with 7 bases aligning to TRBD1. Here the CDR3 DNA reads TGTGCCAGCAGCCAAACCGGACAGGCGATTGTGAATCAGCCCCAGCATTTT. Its protein is CASSQTGQAIVNQPQHF. Using reference TRBV7-8 and TRBJ1-5 for the parts outside the CDR3, the full variable domain is GAGVSQSPRYKVAKRGQDVALRCDPISGHVSLFWYQQALGQGPEFLTYFQNEAQLDKSGLPSDRFFAERPEGSVSTLKIQRTQQEDSAVYLCASSQTGQAIVNQPQHFGDGTRLSIL.